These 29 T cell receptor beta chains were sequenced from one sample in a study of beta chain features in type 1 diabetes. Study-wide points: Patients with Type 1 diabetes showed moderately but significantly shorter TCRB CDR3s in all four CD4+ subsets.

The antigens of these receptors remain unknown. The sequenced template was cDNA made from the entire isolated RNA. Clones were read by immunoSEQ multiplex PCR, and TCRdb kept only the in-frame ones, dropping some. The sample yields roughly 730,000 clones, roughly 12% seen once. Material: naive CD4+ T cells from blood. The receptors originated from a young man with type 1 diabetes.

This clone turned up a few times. The CDR3 coding sequence is TGTGCCAGCAGTACACAGTTCTACGAGCAGTACTTC. It encodes CASSTQFYEQYF. The chain links TRBV2 to TRBJ2-7, with D hard to call. V lost 5 bases, J lost 3 bases, and 8 bases lay in between. Looked up from germline, CDR1 is SNHLY and CDR2 is FYNNEI. This CDR3 contains 12 residues.

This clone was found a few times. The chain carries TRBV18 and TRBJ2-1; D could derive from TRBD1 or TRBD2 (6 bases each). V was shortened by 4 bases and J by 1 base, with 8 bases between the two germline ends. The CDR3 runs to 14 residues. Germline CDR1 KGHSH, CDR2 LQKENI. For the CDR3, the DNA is TGTGCCAGCTCACAAGGGGGGTCCTACAATGAGCAGTTCTTC. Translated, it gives CASSQGGSYNEQFF.

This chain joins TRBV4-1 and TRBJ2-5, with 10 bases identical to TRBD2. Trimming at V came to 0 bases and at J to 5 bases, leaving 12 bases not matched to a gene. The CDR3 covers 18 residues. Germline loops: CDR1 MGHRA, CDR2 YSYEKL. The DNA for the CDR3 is TGCGCCAGCAGCCAAGAATTCGCGCTAGCGGGGGATCAGGAGACCCAGTACTTC. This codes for CASSQEFALAGDQETQYF.

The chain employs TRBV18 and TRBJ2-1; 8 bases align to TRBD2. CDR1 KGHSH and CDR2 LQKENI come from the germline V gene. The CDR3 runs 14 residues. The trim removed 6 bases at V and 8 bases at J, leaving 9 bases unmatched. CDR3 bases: TGTGCCAGCTCTTCGCCGGGGGGGGCCCATGAGCAGTTCTTC. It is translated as CASSSPGGAHEQFF. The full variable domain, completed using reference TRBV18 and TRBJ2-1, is NAGVMQNPRHLVRRRGQEARLRCSPMKGHSHVYWYRQLPEEGLKFMVYLQKENIIDESGMPKERFSAEFPKEGPSILRIQQVVRGDSAAYFCASSSPGGAHEQFFGPGTRLTVL.

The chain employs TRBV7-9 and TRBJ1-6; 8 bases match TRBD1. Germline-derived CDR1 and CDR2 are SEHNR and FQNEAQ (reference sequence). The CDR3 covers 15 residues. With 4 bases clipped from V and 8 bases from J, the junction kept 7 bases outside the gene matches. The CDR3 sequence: CASSSWTGLDSPLHF. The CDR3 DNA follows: TGTGCCAGCAGCTCTTGGACAGGGCTAGATTCACCCCTCCACTTT.

The CDR3, as DNA: TGTGCCAGCAGCCAAGAAAGATACGCCGGGGAGCTGTTTTTT. Protein product: CASSQERYAGELFF. The chain joins TRBV4-2 to TRBJ2-2; D not certain. With 0 bases removed from V and 6 bases from J, the gap between germline ends came to 8 bases. The CDR3 covers 14 residues. Germline assignment: CDR1 LGHNA and CDR2 YNFKEQ.

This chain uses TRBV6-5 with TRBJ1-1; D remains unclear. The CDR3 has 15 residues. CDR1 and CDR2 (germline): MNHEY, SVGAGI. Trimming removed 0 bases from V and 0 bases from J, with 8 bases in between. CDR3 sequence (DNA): TGTGCCAGCAGTTACTCGATCGGCCTGAACACTGAAGCTTTCTTT. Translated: CASSYSIGLNTEAFF.

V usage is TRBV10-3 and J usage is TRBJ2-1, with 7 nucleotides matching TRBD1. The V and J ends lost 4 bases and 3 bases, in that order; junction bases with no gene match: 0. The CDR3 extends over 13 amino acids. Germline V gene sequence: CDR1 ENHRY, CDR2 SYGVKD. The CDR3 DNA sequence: TGTGCCATCAGTGGGGACAGCTACAATGAGCAGTTCTTC. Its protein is CAISGDSYNEQFF.

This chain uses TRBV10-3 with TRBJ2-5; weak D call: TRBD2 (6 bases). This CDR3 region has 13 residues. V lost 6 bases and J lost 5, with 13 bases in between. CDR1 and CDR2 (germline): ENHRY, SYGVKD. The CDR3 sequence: CAISPGELETQYF. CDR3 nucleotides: TGTGCCATCAGCCCGGGGGAATTGGAGACCCAGTACTTC.

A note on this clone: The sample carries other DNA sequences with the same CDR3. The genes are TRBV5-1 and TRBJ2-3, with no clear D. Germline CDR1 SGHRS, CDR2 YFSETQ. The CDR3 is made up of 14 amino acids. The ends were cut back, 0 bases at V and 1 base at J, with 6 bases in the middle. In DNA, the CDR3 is TGCGCCAGCAGCTTGGCGGTTGGCACAGATACGCAGTATTTT. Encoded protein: CASSLAVGTDTQYF.

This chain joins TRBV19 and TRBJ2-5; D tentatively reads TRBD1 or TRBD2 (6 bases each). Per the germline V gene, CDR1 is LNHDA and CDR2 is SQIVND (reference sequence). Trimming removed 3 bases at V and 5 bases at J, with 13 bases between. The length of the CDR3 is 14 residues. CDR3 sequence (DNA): TGTGCCAGTAGTATTCTCGGGGGCCGGGAGACCCAGTACTTC. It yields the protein CASSILGGRETQYF.

CDR3 residues: CASSKTTSGGPWETQYF. CDR3 DNA sequence: TGTGCCAGCAGCAAGACGACTAGCGGGGGGCCGTGGGAGACCCAGTACTTC. The chain recombines TRBV14 with TRBJ2-5; TRBD2 matches at 13 bases. Germline V gene lookup returns CDR1 SGHDN and CDR2 FVKESK. After removal of 5 bases from V and 5 bases from J, the junction contained 11 bases not matched to a gene. CDR3 length equals 17 residues.

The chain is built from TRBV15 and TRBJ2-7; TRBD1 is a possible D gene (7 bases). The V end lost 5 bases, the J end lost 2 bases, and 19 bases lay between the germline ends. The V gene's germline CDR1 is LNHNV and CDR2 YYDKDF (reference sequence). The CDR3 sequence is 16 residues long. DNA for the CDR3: TGTGCCACCAGCCCCGCTGGAGGGGGCGTAACCTACGAGCAGTACTTC. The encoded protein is CATSPAGGGVTYEQYF.

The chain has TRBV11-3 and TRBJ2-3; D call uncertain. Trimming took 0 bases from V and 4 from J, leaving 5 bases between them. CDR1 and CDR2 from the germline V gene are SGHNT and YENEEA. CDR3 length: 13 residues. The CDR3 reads CASSLDLADTQYF. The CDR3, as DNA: TGTGCCAGCAGCTTAGATCTTGCAGATACGCAGTATTTT.

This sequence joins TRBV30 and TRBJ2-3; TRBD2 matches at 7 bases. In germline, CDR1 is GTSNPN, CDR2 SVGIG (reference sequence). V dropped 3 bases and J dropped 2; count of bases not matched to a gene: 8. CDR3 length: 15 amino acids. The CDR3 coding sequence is TGTGCCTGGAGCCCCGGGACTACTAACACAGATACGCAGTATTTT. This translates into CAWSPGTTNTDTQYF.

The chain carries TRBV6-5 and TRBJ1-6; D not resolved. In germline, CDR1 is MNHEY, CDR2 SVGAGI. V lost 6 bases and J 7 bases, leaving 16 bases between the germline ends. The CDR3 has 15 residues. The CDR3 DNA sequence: TGTGCCAGCAGGGCTTTGGGAGAGGGAAATTCACCCCTCCACTTT. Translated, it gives CASRALGEGNSPLHF.

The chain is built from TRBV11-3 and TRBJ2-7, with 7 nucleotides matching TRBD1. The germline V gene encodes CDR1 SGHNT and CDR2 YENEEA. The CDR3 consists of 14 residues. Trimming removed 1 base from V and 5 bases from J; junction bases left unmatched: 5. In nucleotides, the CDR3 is TGTGCCAGCAGCTTAGGACAGGGTCAGCACGAGCAGTACTTC. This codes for CASSLGQGQHEQYF.

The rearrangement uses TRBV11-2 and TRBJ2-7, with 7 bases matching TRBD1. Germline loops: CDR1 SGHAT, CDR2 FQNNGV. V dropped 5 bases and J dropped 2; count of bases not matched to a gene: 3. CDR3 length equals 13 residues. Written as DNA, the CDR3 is TGTGCCAGCAGCATTGACAGGGCCTACGAGCAGTACTTC. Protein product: CASSIDRAYEQYF.

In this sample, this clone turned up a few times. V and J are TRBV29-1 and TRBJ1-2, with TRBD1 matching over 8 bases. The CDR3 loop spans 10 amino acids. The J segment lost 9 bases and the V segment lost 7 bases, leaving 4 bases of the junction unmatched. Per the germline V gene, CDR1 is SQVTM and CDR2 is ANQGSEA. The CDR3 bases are TGCAGCGACGGACAGGGAAGCTACACCTTC. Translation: CSDGQGSYTF. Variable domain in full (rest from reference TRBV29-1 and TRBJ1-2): SAVISQKPSRDICQRGTSLTIQCQVDSQVTMMFWYRQQPGQSLTLIATANQGSEATYESGFVIDKFPISRPNLTFSTLTVSNMSPEDSSIYLCSDGQGSYTFGSGTRLTVV.

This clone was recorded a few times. The CDR3 region is CSVTLGDGYTF. The CDR3 nucleotides read TGCAGCGTCACCCTGGGGGATGGCTACACCTTC. V gene TRBV29-1 combines with J gene TRBJ1-2, with D tentatively TRBD1 (5 bases). Germline V gives CDR1 SQVTM, CDR2 ANQGSEA. V lost 6 bases to trimming and J lost 6 bases, with 11 bases between them. The CDR3 consists of 11 residues.

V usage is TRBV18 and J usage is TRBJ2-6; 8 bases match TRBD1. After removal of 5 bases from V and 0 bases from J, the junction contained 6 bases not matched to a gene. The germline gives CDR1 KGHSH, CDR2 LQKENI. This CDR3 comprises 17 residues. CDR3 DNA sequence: TGTGCCAGCTCAACGGGACAGGCCAACTCTGGGGCCAACGTCCTGACTTTC. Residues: CASSTGQANSGANVLTF.

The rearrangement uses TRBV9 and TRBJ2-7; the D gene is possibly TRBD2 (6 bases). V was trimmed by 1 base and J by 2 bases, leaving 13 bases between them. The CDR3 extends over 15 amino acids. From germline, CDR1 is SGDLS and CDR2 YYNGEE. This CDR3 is CASSVSGGLTYEQYF. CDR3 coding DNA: TGTGCCAGCAGCGTATCCGGGGGTCTTACCTACGAGCAGTACTTC.

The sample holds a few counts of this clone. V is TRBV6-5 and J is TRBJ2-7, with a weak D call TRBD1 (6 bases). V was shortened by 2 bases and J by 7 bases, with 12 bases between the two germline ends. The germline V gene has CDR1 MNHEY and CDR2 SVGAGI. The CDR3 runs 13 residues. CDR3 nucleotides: TGTGCCAGCAGTTACCTAACAGGGTATGAGCAGTACTTC. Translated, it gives CASSYLTGYEQYF.

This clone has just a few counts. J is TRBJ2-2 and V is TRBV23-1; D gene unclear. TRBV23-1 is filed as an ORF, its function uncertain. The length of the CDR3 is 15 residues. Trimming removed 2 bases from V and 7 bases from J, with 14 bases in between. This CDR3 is CASSQPHLRLGELFF. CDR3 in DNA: TGCGCCAGCAGTCAACCCCATCTTAGGCTCGGGGAGCTGTTTTTT.

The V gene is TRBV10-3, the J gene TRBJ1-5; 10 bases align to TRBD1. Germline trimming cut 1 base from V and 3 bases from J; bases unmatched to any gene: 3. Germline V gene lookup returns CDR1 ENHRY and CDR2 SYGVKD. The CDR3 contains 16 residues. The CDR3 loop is CAISEYGTGVNQPQHF. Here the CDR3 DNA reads TGTGCCATCAGTGAGTACGGGACAGGGGTCAATCAGCCCCAGCATTTT.

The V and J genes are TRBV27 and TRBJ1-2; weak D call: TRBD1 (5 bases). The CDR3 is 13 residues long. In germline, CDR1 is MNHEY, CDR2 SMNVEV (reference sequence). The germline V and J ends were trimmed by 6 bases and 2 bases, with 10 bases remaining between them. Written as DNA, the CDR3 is TGTGCCAGCAGATACGACAGAAACTATGGCTACACCTTC. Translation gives CASRYDRNYGYTF.

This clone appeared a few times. The CDR3 loop is CASSPQGPGADTQYF. The CDR3, as DNA: TGTGCCAGCAGCCCCCAAGGTCCCGGCGCAGATACGCAGTATTTT. This sequence joins TRBV7-2 and TRBJ2-3; no reliable D call. With 5 bases removed from V and 4 bases from J, the gap between germline ends came to 16 bases. Germline CDR1 is SGHTA and CDR2 is FQGNSA. This CDR3 has 15 amino acids.

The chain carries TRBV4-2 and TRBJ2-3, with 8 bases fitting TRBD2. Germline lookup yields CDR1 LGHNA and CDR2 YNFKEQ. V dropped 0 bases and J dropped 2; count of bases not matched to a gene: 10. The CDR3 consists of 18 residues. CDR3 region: CASSQDLRGGTNTDTQYF. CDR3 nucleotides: TGTGCCAGCAGCCAAGATTTGCGCGGGGGGACCAACACAGATACGCAGTATTTT.

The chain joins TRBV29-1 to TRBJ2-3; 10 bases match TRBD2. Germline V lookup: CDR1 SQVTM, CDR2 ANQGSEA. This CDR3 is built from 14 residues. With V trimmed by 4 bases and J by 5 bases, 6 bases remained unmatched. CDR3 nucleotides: TGCAGCGTTGGGTCAGCGGGGGGGCGAGATACGCAGTATTTT. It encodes CSVGSAGGRDTQYF.